This T cell receptor beta chain was identified in a study of molecular identifiers for immune sequencing clone quantification. The table lists this clonotype with many counts. Antigen: not known. Notes on the study in general: Clones that had above 20 RNA copies took up over 99% of effector molecules but under 1% in naive cells.

MiXCR was run by TCRdb on the PCR reads, yielding one entry per CDR3 protein. The sample has around 89,000 distinct CDR3 sequences, around 20% seen once. Sequencing was performed on naive CD8+ T cells from blood, with Jurkat cell RNA spiked in. Subset reported: FACS-sorted CD8+CD4-CCR7+CD45RA+ naive T cells. This TCR was sampled from a human donor in good health. Some libraries in this study had Jurkat cell RNA spiked in.

The CDR3 DNA is TGTGCCAGCAGCTTAGACGGGGAGCTGTTTTTT. Residues: CASSLDGELFF. The rearrangement joins TRBV11-3 to TRBJ2-2; no clear D. Germline values: CDR1 SGHNT, CDR2 YENEEA. Trimming removed 0 bases from V and 7 bases from J, with 0 bases in between. The length of the CDR3 is 11 residues.